Listed here are 16 T cell receptor beta chains from one sample, sequenced in a study of CD8+ T cells in alopecia areata. Extracted RNA was reverse transcribed, and the resulting cDNA served as sequencing template. Only in-frame clones appear in the TCRdb table, and some are missing; sequencing was by immunoSEQ multiplex PCR. The sample holds some 170,000 clones, around 71% seen once. This specimen was CD8+ T cells sorted from blood, taken at week 0. These receptors came from a human donor with alopecia areata.

The V and J genes are TRBV30 and TRBJ1-6, with TRBD1 matching over 8 bases. Trimming took 5 bases from V and 5 from J; bases not matched to a gene: 2. The germline gives CDR1 GTSNPN, CDR2 SVGIG (reference sequence). The length of the CDR3 is 13 residues. CDR3 sequence (DNA): TGTGCCTGGGGGGGACAGGATAATTCACCCCTCCACTTT. It yields the protein CAWGGQDNSPLHF.

The J gene is TRBJ2-5, the V gene TRBV10-3; D gene ambiguous. Trimming took 8 bases from V and 2 from J, leaving 12 bases between them. The CDR3 covers 13 residues. Germline V gene lookup returns CDR1 ENHRY and CDR2 SYGVKD. In DNA form, the CDR3 reads TGTGCCATCCGCGAACTGCAGCAAGAGACCCAGTACTTC. It codes for CAIRELQQETQYF.

This rearrangement joins TRBV18 to TRBJ1-5; 10 bases map to TRBD1. After removal of 3 bases from V and 2 bases from J, the junction contained 4 bases not matched to a gene. CDR3 size: 16 residues. Germline CDR1 and CDR2: KGHSH and LQKENI. In DNA, the CDR3 is TGTGCCAGCTCACCCTCCGGGACAGGGGGCAATCAGCCCCAGCATTTT. It specifies CASSPSGTGGNQPQHF.

The chain recombines TRBV7-9 with TRBJ1-2; D might be TRBD1 (5 bases). The CDR3 has 13 residues. Germline V lookup: CDR1 SEHNR, CDR2 FQNEAQ (reference sequence). V was trimmed by 4 bases and J by 4 bases, leaving 10 bases between them. The CDR3 nucleotides are TGTGCCAGCAGCTCCCGGGACGGCTATGGCTACACCTTC. It encodes CASSSRDGYGYTF.

In its sample, this clone was seen once. CDR3 region: CASASRDRVDNEQFF. The DNA for the CDR3 is TGTGCCAGCGCCAGCCGGGACAGGGTTGACAATGAGCAGTTCTTC. The chain is built from TRBV6-5 and TRBJ2-1; 9 bases fit TRBD1. Germline V gene data show CDR1 as MNHEY and CDR2 as SVGAGI. Unmatched junction bases numbered 10, after V lost 8 bases and J lost 5 bases. The CDR3 contains 15 residues.

This rearrangement joins TRBV6-1 to TRBJ2-6; D could derive from TRBD1 or TRBD2 (5 bases each). The V end was cut by 4 bases, the J end by 2 bases, with 12 bases between. In germline, CDR1 is MNHNS, CDR2 SASEGT. The CDR3 length is 16 residues. The CDR3 loop is CASSVRDPPGANVLTF. The CDR3 DNA sequence: TGTGCCAGCAGTGTCCGGGACCCCCCTGGGGCCAACGTCCTGACTTTC.

The V and J genes are TRBV9 and TRBJ1-1, with a possible D match to TRBD1 (6 bases). The CDR3 is 17 residues long. Germline V gives CDR1 SGDLS, CDR2 YYNGEE. V was cut by 2 bases and J by 3 bases, with 20 bases left in between. The CDR3 loop is CASSVPLGGAMDTEAFF. The CDR3 nucleotides read TGTGCCAGCAGCGTCCCTTTGGGGGGCGCGATGGACACTGAAGCTTTCTTT.

The V call is TRBV29-1, the J call TRBJ1-2, with a tentative D call TRBD1 (5 bases). The germline V gene encodes CDR1 SQVTM and CDR2 ANQGSEA. The ends were cut back, 7 bases at V and 8 bases at J, with 20 bases in the middle. There are 13 residues in the CDR3. The CDR3 here is CSGESRDGSGYTF. The DNA for the CDR3 is TGCAGCGGTGAGTCCCGGGACGGGAGCGGCTACACCTTC.

The chain has TRBV7-2 and TRBJ1-5; tentative D call: TRBD1 (5 bases). CDR1 and CDR2 (germline): SGHTA, FQGNSA. Trimming removed 0 bases at V and 0 bases at J, with 12 bases between. The CDR3 has 17 amino acids. The CDR3 here is CASSLARTPYSNQPQHF. In DNA, the CDR3 is TGTGCCAGCAGCTTAGCTCGGACACCTTATAGCAATCAGCCCCAGCATTTT.

This chain joins TRBV7-9 and TRBJ2-7; weak D call: TRBD2 (5 bases). Trimming took off 5 bases at V and 7 bases at J, with 12 bases between the two ends. Germline V gene data show CDR1 as SEHNR and CDR2 as FQNEAQ (reference sequence). The CDR3 has 12 residues. The CDR3 DNA is TGTGCCAGCAGCCGGGGTGTGCGGGAGCAGTACTTC. This gives the protein CASSRGVREQYF.

This chain joins TRBV19 and TRBJ2-1; possibly TRBD1 for D (6 bases). V was shortened by 7 bases and J by 3 bases, with 13 bases between the two germline ends. Germline V CDR1 and CDR2: LNHDA, SQIVND (reference sequence). CDR3 length: 14 residues. CDR3 loop: CASNARQDYNEQFF. CDR3 bases: TGTGCCAGTAACGCAAGACAGGACTACAATGAGCAGTTCTTC.

This clone came up a few times. V and J are TRBV27 and TRBJ1-5; perhaps TRBD1 as D (5 bases). CDR1 and CDR2 (germline): MNHEY, SMNVEV (reference sequence). The CDR3 consists of 16 residues. V was clipped by 5 bases and J by 2 bases, with 16 bases between them. The CDR3: CASSVRGRVGNQPQHF. DNA for the CDR3: TGTGCCAGCAGTGTTCGGGGGAGGGTGGGCAATCAGCCCCAGCATTTT.

This chain connects TRBV2 to TRBJ2-1; D might be TRBD2 (5 bases). There are 16 residues in the CDR3. The ends were cut back, 1 base at V and 0 bases at J, with 10 bases in the middle. The germline V gene encodes CDR1 SNHLY and CDR2 FYNNEI. The CDR3 loop is CASSEGPSGSYNEQFF. For the CDR3, the DNA is TGTGCCAGCAGTGAAGGCCCAAGCGGCTCCTACAATGAGCAGTTCTTC.

V and J are TRBV29-1 and TRBJ1-1, with a possible D match to TRBD1 (5 bases). Trimming shortened V by 0 bases and J by 5 bases, and 16 bases separated the two germline ends. In germline, CDR1 is SQVTM, CDR2 ANQGSEA. This CDR3 contains 15 residues. This chain's CDR3 is CSVEDRGRARTEAFF. CDR3 DNA sequence: TGCAGCGTTGAAGATCGGGGCAGGGCAAGGACTGAAGCTTTCTTT. Full variable domain (rest looked up from reference TRBV29-1 and TRBJ1-1): SAVISQKPSRDICQRGTSLTIQCQVDSQVTMMFWYRQQPGQSLTLIATANQGSEATYESGFVIDKFPISRPNLTFSTLTVSNMSPEDSSIYLCSVEDRGRARTEAFFGQGTRLTVV.

The rearrangement links TRBV4-1 to TRBJ1-5; no clear D. Trimming stripped 0 bases from V and 2 bases from J, with 8 bases between. Looked up from germline, CDR1 is MGHRA and CDR2 is YSYEKL. The CDR3 extends over 15 amino acids. CDR3: CASSQDDFGNQPQHF. The DNA for the CDR3 is TGCGCCAGCAGCCAAGATGACTTCGGCAATCAGCCCCAGCATTTT.

This clone was seen a handful of times. The CDR3 is CSVEDDRSSYNEQFF. In DNA, the CDR3 is TGCAGCGTTGAAGACGACAGGAGCTCCTACAATGAGCAGTTCTTC. This rearrangement joins TRBV29-1 to TRBJ2-1, with D possibly matching TRBD1 (6 bases). Per the germline V gene, CDR1 is SQVTM and CDR2 is ANQGSEA. The CDR3 runs 15 residues. V lost 0 bases, J lost 0 bases, and 9 bases lay in between.